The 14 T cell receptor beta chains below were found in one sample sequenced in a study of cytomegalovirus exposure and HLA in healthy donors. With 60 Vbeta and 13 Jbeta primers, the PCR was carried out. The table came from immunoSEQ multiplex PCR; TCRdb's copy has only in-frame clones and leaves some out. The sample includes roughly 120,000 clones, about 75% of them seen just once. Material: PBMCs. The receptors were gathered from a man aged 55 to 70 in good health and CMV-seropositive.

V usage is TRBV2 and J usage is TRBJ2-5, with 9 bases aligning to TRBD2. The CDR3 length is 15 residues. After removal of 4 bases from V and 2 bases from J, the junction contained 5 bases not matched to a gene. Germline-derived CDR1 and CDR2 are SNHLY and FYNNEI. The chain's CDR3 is CASSGRRGGQETQYF. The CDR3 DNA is TGTGCCAGCAGTGGACGGCGGGGGGGACAAGAGACCCAGTACTTC.

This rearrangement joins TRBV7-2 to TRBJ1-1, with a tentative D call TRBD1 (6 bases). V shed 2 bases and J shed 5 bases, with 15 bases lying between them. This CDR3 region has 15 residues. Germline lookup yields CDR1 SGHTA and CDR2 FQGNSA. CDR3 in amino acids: CASSLTGQGYTEAFF. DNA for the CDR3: TGTGCCAGCAGCTTAACTGGGCAGGGGTATACTGAAGCTTTCTTT. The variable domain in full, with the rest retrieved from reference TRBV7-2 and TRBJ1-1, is GAGVSQSPSNKVTEKGKDVELRCDPISGHTALYWYRQSLGQGLEFLIYFQGNSAPDKSGLPSDRFSAERTGGSVSTLTIQRTQQEDSAVYLCASSLTGQGYTEAFFGQGTRLTVV.

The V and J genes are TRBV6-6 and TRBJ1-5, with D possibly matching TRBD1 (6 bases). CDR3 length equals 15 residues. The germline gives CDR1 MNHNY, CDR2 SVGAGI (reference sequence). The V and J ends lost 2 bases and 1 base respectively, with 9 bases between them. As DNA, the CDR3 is TGTGCCAGCAGTTACGGGGGCGACAGCAATCAGCCCCAGCATTTT. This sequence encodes CASSYGGDSNQPQHF.

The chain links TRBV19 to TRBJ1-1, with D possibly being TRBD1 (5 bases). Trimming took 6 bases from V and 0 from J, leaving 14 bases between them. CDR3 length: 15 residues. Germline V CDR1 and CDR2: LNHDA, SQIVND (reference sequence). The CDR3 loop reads CASRGRGNLNTEAFF. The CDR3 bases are TGTGCCAGTAGAGGAAGGGGCAACTTGAACACTGAAGCTTTCTTT.

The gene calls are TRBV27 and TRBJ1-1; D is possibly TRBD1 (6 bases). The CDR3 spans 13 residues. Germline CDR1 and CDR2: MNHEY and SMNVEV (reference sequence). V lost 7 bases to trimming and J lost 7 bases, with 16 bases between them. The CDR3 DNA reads TGTGCCAGCACCTGGAGGGGGGGCGGTGAAGCTTTCTTT. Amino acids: CASTWRGGGEAFF.

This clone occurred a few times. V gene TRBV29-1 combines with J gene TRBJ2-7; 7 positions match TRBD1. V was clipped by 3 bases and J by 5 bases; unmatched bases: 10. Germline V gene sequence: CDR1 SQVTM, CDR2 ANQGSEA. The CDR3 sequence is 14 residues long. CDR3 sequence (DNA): TGCAGCGTTGATGCCGGACAGGCGACTAACGAGCAGTACTTC. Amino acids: CSVDAGQATNEQYF.

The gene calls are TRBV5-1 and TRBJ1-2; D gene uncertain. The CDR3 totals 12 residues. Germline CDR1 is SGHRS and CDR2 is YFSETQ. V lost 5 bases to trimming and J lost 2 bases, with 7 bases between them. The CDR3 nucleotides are TGCGCCAGCAGTCCGGGAAACTATGGCTACACCTTC. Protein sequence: CASSPGNYGYTF.

The CDR3: CASSREPGPATEQYF. The CDR3 DNA sequence: TGTGCCAGCAGCCGAGAACCGGGTCCAGCAACCGAGCAGTACTTC. V usage is TRBV9 and J usage is TRBJ2-7, with D unclear. CDR1 and CDR2 from the germline V gene are SGDLS and YYNGEE. The CDR3 is 15 residues long. V lost 4 bases and J lost 6, with 20 bases in between.

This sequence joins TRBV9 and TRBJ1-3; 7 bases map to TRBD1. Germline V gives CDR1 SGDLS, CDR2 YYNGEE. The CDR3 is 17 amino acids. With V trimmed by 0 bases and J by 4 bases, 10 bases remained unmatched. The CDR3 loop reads CASSVGQGPLLGNTIYF. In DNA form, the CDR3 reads TGTGCCAGCAGCGTAGGACAGGGCCCGCTCTTGGGAAACACCATATATTTT.

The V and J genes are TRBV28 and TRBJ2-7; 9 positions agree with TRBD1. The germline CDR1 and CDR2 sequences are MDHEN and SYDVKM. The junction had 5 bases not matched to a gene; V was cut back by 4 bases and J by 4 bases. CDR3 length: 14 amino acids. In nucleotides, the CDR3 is TGTGCCAGCAGTTCGGTGGACAGGGGTTACGAGCAGTACTTC. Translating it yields CASSSVDRGYEQYF.

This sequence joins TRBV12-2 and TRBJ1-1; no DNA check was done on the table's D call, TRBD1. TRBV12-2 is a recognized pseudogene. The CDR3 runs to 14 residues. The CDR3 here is CASRLAYRNTEAFF. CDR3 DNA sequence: TGTGCAAGTCGCTTAGCTTACAGGAACACTGAAGCTTTCTTT.

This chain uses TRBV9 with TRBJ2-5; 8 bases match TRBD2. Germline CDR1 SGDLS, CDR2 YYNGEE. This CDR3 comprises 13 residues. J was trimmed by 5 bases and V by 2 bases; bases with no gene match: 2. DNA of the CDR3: TGTGCCAGCAGCGTTAGCGGGATTGAGACCCAGTACTTC. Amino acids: CASSVSGIETQYF.

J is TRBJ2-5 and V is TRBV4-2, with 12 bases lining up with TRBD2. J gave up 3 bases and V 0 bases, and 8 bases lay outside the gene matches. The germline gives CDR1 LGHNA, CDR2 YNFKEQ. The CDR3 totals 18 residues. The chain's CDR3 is CASSQEASGGGSKETQYF. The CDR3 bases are TGTGCCAGCAGCCAAGAGGCTAGCGGGGGGGGGTCAAAAGAGACCCAGTACTTC.

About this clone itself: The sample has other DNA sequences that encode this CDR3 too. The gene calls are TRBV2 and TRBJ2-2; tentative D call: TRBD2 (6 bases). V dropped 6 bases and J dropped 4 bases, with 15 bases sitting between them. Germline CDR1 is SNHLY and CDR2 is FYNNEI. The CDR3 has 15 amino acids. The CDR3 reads CASSESGHSTGELFF. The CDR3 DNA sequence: TGTGCCAGCAGCGAAAGCGGGCACTCCACCGGGGAGCTGTTTTTT.